The 22 T cell receptor beta chains below all came from one sample that was sequenced in a study of cytomegalovirus exposure and HLA in healthy donors. This PCR relied on a set of 60 Vbeta primers and 13 Jbeta primers. TCRdb's table, derived via immunoSEQ multiplex PCR, lists solely in-frame clones and lacks some. The sample lists under 150,000 clones, 80% occurring once. Material for sequencing was PBMCs. These receptors were collected from a woman aged 40 to 50 in good health and CMV-seronegative.

The genes are TRBV7-8 and TRBJ1-5; 9 nucleotides align to TRBD1. This CDR3 is 16 amino acids long. Germline V CDR1 and CDR2: SGHVS, FQNEAQ. V gave up 3 bases and J gave up 1 base; unmatched junction bases: 4. DNA for the CDR3: TGTGCCAGCAGCTTTGCCGGGACAGGGAGCAATCAGCCCCAGCATTTT. Protein: CASSFAGTGSNQPQHF.

This clone turned up a few times. This chain links TRBV7-3 with TRBJ2-5; possibly TRBD1 for D (7 bases). CDR1 and CDR2 (germline): SGHTA, FQGTGA. This CDR3 comprises 15 residues. V was pared by 1 base and J by 6 bases, with 15 bases between. The CDR3 DNA reads as TGTGCCAGCAGCTTAAGGGGCGGGGACAGACAGACCCAGTACTTC. It codes for CASSLRGGDRQTQYF.

The V call is TRBV6-1, the J call TRBJ1-4; 7 nucleotides agree with TRBD1. In germline, CDR1 is MNHNS, CDR2 SASEGT. The CDR3 runs 14 residues. Losses at the gene ends were 6 bases for V and 4 bases for J; bases not matched to a gene: 5. CDR3 nucleotides: TGTGCCAGCAGGCCGGACAGGTATAATGAAAAACTGTTTTTT. Its translation is CASRPDRYNEKLFF.

The chain employs TRBV2 and TRBJ2-3, with TRBD1 matching 9 bases. The germline V gene has CDR1 SNHLY and CDR2 FYNNEI. V lost 5 bases and J lost 6; bases outside the gene matches: 12. The CDR3 length is 16 residues. This chain's CDR3 is CASSSSRDRVSDTQYF. CDR3 coding DNA: TGTGCCAGCAGTAGTTCCCGGGACAGGGTATCGGATACGCAGTATTTT.

The rearrangement joins TRBV18 to TRBJ2-5; 7 nucleotides align to TRBD2. The CDR3 length is 13 residues. CDR1 KGHSH and CDR2 LQKENI come from the germline V gene. V lost 0 bases to trimming and J lost 5 bases; unmatched junction nucleotides: 0. CDR3 loop: CASSPPGGETQYF. In nucleotides, the CDR3 is TGTGCCAGCTCACCACCGGGGGGGGAGACCCAGTACTTC.

This clone appeared once. The chain employs TRBV11-3 and TRBJ2-2, with TRBD1 matching over 8 bases. The CDR3 consists of 16 residues. The ends lost 5 bases at V and 3 bases at J; junction bases unmatched: 8. Germline loops: CDR1 SGHNT, CDR2 YENEEA. The CDR3 here is CASSARTGSDTGELFF. As DNA, the CDR3 is TGTGCCAGCAGCGCACGGACAGGGTCAGACACCGGGGAGCTGTTTTTT.

The V call is TRBV4-3, the J call TRBJ1-1; 9 nucleotides line up with TRBD1. From germline, CDR1 is LGHNA and CDR2 YSLEER. The CDR3 totals 15 residues. V gave up 3 bases and J gave up 10 bases; unmatched junction bases: 12. The CDR3 coding sequence is TGCGCCAGCAGCCAGGGTCGCACAGGGGGCACGGGAGCTTTCTTT. Its translation is CASSQGRTGGTGAFF.

The chain carries TRBV18 and TRBJ1-1; tentative D call: TRBD1 (5 bases). The CDR3 contains 15 residues. The ends were cut back, 0 bases at V and 5 bases at J, with 13 bases in the middle. Per the germline V gene, CDR1 is KGHSH and CDR2 is LQKENI. This chain's CDR3 is CASSPPLGGSTEAFF. The CDR3 bases are TGTGCCAGCTCACCACCGTTGGGGGGTTCGACTGAAGCTTTCTTT.

This clone was detected once. V gene TRBV14 combines with J gene TRBJ1-6, with 7 nucleotides matching TRBD1. This CDR3 is built from 14 residues. Germline lookup yields CDR1 SGHDN and CDR2 FVKESK. Losses at the gene ends were 2 bases for V and 7 bases for J; bases not matched to a gene: 2. The CDR3 here is CASSQLQGNSPLHF. CDR3 nucleotide sequence: TGTGCCAGCAGCCAATTACAGGGGAATTCACCCCTCCACTTT.

Concerning this clone itself: One end of the junction varies from germline; a read error may be responsible. The gene calls are TRBV5-1 and TRBJ2-5; the match to TRBD2 covers 13 bases. Germline assignment: CDR1 SGHRS and CDR2 YFSETQ. This CDR3 is 15 amino acids long. CDR3 sequence: CSSSLGLAGEETQYF. The DNA of the CDR3 is TGCTCCAGCAGCTTAGGACTAGCGGGAGAAGAGACCCAGTACTTC.

This sequence joins TRBV11-2 and TRBJ2-1, with a possible D match to TRBD2 (5 bases). Germline V lookup: CDR1 SGHAT, CDR2 FQNNGV. V dropped 5 bases and J dropped 10 bases, with 21 bases sitting between them. This CDR3 is 15 amino acids long. The chain's CDR3 is CASSPGIPSHPEQFF. CDR3 coding DNA: TGTGCCAGCAGCCCCGGGATCCCTAGTCATCCCGAGCAGTTCTTC.

The chain uses TRBV18 and TRBJ1-5; TRBD1 agrees at 8 bases. The CDR3 contains 14 residues. Losses at the gene ends were 5 bases for V and 5 bases for J; bases not matched to a gene: 5. Germline V CDR1 and CDR2: KGHSH, LQKENI. The CDR3 protein is CASSSQGAHQPQHF. In nucleotides, the CDR3 is TGTGCCAGCTCATCGCAGGGGGCGCATCAGCCCCAGCATTTT.

This sequence joins TRBV7-6 and TRBJ2-2, with D tentatively TRBD1 (6 bases). Per germline, CDR1 SGHVS and CDR2 FNYEAQ. V was pared by 4 bases and J by 4 bases, with 10 bases between. The CDR3 has 14 amino acids. The CDR3 sequence: CASSSGQSTGELFF. CDR3 sequence (DNA): TGTGCCAGCAGCTCTGGACAGTCCACCGGGGAGCTGTTTTTT.

V usage is TRBV6-5 and J usage is TRBJ2-7; tentative D call: TRBD1 (5 bases). V was clipped by 4 bases and J by 7 bases, with 23 bases between them. The CDR3 sequence is 16 residues long. Germline V gene sequence: CDR1 MNHEY, CDR2 SVGAGI. The chain's CDR3 is CASSFRSPTDSGEQYF. CDR3 nucleotides: TGTGCCAGCAGTTTTAGGTCCCCGACAGACTCCGGGGAGCAGTACTTC.

This rearrangement joins TRBV6-5 to TRBJ1-6; no clear D gene. Germline V gene lookup returns CDR1 MNHEY and CDR2 SVGAGI. Trimming shortened V by 5 bases and J by 11 bases, and 10 bases separated the two germline ends. The CDR3 extends over 12 amino acids. CDR3 sequence (DNA): TGTGCCAGCAGTCCCCTGGAGGCACCCCTCCACTTT. This translates into CASSPLEAPLHF.

The V call is TRBV6-5, the J call TRBJ1-1; unclear D gene. The germline CDR1 and CDR2 sequences are MNHEY and SVGAGI. This CDR3 is 14 amino acids long. V lost 0 bases to trimming and J lost 3 bases, with 8 bases between them. The CDR3 spells CASSYSGRDTEAFF. As DNA, the CDR3 is TGTGCCAGCAGTTACTCGGGGAGGGACACTGAAGCTTTCTTT.

V and J are TRBV9 and TRBJ1-2; 7 nucleotides align to TRBD1. The V and J ends lost 7 bases and 8 bases, in that order; junction bases with no gene match: 5. The CDR3 loop spans 11 amino acids. Germline values: CDR1 SGDLS, CDR2 YYNGEE. The CDR3, as DNA: TGTGCCAGCGGAGGGGGCGAGGGCTACACCTTC. Its protein product is CASGGGEGYTF.

This clone was found once. The J gene is TRBJ2-1, the V gene TRBV4-3, with a possible D match to TRBD1 (5 bases). This CDR3 spans 13 amino acids. With 5 bases removed from V and 0 bases from J, the gap between germline ends came to 5 bases. Germline CDR1 reads LGHNA; CDR2 reads YSLEER. In DNA form, the CDR3 reads TGCGCCAGCAGCGGACACTCCTACAATGAGCAGTTCTTC. Its protein is CASSGHSYNEQFF.

This clone appeared once. The chain employs TRBV7-6 and TRBJ2-2, with D maybe TRBD1 (6 bases). The CDR3 has 16 residues. In germline, CDR1 is SGHVS, CDR2 FNYEAQ. The V end lost 1 base, the J end lost 1 base, and 10 bases lay between the germline ends. For the CDR3, the DNA is TGTGCCAGCAGCTTAGATTGGGGGCTGAACACCGGGGAGCTGTTTTTT. The encoded protein is CASSLDWGLNTGELFF.

The rearrangement uses TRBV4-3 and TRBJ2-7; the D is unclear. V lost 4 bases to trimming and J lost 2 bases, with 12 bases between them. The CDR3 loop spans 14 amino acids. Germline-derived CDR1 and CDR2 are LGHNA and YSLEER. Written as DNA, the CDR3 is TGCGCCAGCAGCCTTGCCGCCAGGACCTACGAGCAGTACTTC. Its protein product is CASSLAARTYEQYF.

Written as DNA, the CDR3 is TGTGCCATAGGGACAGGGCGGGACACTGAAGCTTTCTTT. Protein sequence: CAIGTGRDTEAFF. The chain joins TRBV10-3 to TRBJ1-1; 9 nucleotides match TRBD1. CDR1 ENHRY and CDR2 SYGVKD come from the germline V gene. The CDR3 consists of 13 residues. V shed 9 bases and J 3 bases; nucleotides not matched to a gene: 5.

The V and J genes are TRBV28 and TRBJ1-2; 7 positions match TRBD1. CDR1 and CDR2 from the germline V gene are MDHEN and SYDVKM. The CDR3 has 13 amino acids. Trimming removed 4 bases from V and 4 bases from J; junction bases left unmatched: 3. CDR3 protein: CASSSGDSYGYTF. In DNA, the CDR3 is TGTGCCAGCAGTTCAGGGGACAGCTATGGCTACACCTTC.